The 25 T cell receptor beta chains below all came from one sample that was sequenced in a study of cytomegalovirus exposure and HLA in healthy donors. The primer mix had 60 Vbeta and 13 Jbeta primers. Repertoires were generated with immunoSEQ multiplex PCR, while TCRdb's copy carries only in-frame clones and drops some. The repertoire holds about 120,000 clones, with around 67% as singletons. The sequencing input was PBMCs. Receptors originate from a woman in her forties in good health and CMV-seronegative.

CDR3 in amino acids: CASSPGQGVTYGYTF. The CDR3 DNA reads TGTGCCAGCAGCCCGGGACAGGGGGTGACCTATGGCTACACCTTC. V and J are TRBV28 and TRBJ1-2; 11 bases fit TRBD1. Per the germline V gene, CDR1 is MDHEN and CDR2 is SYDVKM. This CDR3 has 15 residues. V shed 6 bases and J 4 bases; nucleotides not matched to a gene: 7.

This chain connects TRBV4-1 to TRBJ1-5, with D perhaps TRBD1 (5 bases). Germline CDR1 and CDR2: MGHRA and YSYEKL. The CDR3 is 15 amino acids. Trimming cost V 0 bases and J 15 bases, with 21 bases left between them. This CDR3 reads CASSQEPSGAPRLHF. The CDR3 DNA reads TGCGCCAGCAGCCAAGAGCCCAGCGGGGCCCCCAGACTGCATTTT.

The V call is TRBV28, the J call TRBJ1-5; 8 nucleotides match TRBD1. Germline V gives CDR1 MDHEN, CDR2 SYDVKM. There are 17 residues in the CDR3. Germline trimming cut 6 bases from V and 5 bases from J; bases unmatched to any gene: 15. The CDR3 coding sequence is TGTGCCAGCAGATACCTGTCAGGACAGGGCAACGATCAGCCCCAGCATTTT. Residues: CASRYLSGQGNDQPQHF.

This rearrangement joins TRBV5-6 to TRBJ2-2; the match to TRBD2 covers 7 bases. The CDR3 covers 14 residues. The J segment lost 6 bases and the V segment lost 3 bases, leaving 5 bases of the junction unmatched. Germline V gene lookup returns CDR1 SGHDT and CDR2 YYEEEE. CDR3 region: CASSWGEGPGELFF. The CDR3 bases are TGTGCCAGCAGCTGGGGGGAGGGCCCCGGGGAGCTGTTTTTT.

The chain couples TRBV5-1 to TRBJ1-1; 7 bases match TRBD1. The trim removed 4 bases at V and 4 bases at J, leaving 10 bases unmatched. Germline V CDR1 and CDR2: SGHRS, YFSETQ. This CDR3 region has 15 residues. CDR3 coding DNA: TGCGCCAGCAGCACCGAACAGGGGCTGGGCACTGAAGCTTTCTTT. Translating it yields CASSTEQGLGTEAFF.

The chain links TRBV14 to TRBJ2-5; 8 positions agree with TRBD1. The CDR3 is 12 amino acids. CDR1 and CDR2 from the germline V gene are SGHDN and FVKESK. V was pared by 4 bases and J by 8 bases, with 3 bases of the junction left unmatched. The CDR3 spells CASSPDRVTQYF. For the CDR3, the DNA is TGTGCCAGCAGCCCGGACAGGGTAACCCAGTACTTC.

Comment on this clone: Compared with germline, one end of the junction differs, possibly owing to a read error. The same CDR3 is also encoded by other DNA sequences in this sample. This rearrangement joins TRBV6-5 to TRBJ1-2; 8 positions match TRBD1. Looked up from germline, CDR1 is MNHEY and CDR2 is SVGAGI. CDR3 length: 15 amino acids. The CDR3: CASSYSGTGEYGYTF. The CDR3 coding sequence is TGTGCTAGCAGTTACTCCGGGACAGGAGAATATGGCTACACCTTC.

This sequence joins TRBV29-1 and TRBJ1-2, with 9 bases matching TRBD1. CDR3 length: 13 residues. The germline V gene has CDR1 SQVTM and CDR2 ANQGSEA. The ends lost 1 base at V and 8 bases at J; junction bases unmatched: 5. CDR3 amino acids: CSVEVGQGYGYTF. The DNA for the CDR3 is TGCAGCGTTGAAGTGGGACAGGGATACGGCTACACCTTC. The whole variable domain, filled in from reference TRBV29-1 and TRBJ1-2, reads SAVISQKPSRDICQRGTSLTIQCQVDSQVTMMFWYRQQPGQSLTLIATANQGSEATYESGFVIDKFPISRPNLTFSTLTVSNMSPEDSSIYLCSVEVGQGYGYTFGSGTRLTVV.

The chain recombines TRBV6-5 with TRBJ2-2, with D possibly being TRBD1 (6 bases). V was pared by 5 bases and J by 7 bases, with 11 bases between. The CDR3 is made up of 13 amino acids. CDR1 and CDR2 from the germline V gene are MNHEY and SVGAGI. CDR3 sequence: CASSTRGSGELFF. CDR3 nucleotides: TGTGCCAGCAGTACGAGGGGGAGCGGGGAGCTGTTTTTT.

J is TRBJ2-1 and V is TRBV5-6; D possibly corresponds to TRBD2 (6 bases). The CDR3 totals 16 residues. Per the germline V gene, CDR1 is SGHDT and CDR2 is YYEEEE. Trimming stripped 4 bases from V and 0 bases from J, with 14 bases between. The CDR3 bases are TGTGCCAGCAGCCACCTAGCGTCTAGCTCCTACAATGAGCAGTTCTTC. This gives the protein CASSHLASSSYNEQFF.

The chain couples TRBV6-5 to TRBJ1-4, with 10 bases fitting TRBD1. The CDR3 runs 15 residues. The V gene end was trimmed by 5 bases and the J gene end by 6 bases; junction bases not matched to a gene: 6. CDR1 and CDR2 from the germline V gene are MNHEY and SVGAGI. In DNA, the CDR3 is TGTGCCAGCAGTAGAACCGGGACAGGGGATGAAAAACTGTTTTTT. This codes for CASSRTGTGDEKLFF.

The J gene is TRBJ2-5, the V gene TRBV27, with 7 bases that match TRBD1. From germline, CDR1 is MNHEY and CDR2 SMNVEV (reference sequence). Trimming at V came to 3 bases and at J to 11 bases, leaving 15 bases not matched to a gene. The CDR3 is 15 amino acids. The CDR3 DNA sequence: TGTGCCAGCAGTTTTGGACAGGAGTCGTTCGAAGAGCAGTACTTC. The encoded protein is CASSFGQESFEEQYF.

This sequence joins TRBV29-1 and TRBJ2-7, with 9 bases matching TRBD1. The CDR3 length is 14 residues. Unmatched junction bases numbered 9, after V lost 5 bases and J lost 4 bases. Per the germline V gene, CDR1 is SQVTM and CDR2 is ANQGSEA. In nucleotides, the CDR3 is TGCAGCGTTCTCGACAGGGGGTTATCATACGAGCAGTACTTC. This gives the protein CSVLDRGLSYEQYF.

The CDR3 region has the DNA TGCGCCAGCAGCCCAATACAAAATAGCAATCAGCCCCAGCATTTT. Its protein is CASSPIQNSNQPQHF. The chain has TRBV4-1 and TRBJ1-5; no definite D call. The CDR3 runs 15 residues. CDR1 and CDR2 from the germline V gene are MGHRA and YSYEKL. Trimming cost V 4 bases and J 0 bases, with 10 bases left between them.

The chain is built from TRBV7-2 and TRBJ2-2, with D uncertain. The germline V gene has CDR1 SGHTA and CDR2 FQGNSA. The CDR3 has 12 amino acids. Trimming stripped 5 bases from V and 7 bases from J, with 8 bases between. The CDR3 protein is CASSATGGELFF. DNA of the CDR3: TGTGCCAGCAGCGCTACGGGCGGGGAGCTGTTTTTT.

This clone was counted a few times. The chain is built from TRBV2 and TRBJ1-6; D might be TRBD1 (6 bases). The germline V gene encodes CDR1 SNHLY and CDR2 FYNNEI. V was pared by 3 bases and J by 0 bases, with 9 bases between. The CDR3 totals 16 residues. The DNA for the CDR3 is TGTGCCAGCAGTGACCAGGGGAGCTCCTATAATTCACCCCTCCACTTT. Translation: CASSDQGSSYNSPLHF.

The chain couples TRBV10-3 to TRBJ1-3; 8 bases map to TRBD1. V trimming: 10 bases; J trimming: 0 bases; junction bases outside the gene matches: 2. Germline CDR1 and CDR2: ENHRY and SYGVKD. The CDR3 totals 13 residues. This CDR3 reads CASDRGSGNTIYF. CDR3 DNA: TGTGCCAGCGACAGGGGCTCTGGAAACACCATATATTTT.

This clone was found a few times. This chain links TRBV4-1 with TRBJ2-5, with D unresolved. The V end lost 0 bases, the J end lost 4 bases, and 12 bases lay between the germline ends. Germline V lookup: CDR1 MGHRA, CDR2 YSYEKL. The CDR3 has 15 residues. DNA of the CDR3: TGCGCCAGCAGCCAAGATCTTGAGCGCCCAGAGACCCAGTACTTC. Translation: CASSQDLERPETQYF.

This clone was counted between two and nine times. The CDR3 sequence: CASSYSGGNEQYF. CDR3 nucleotides: TGTGCCAGCAGTTACTCCGGGGGTAACGAGCAGTACTTC. The chain links TRBV6-5 to TRBJ2-7, with TRBD2 as a possible D gene (6 bases). The CDR3 is 13 amino acids. CDR1 and CDR2 from the germline V gene are MNHEY and SVGAGI. The V end was cut by 0 bases, the J end by 5 bases, with 8 bases between.

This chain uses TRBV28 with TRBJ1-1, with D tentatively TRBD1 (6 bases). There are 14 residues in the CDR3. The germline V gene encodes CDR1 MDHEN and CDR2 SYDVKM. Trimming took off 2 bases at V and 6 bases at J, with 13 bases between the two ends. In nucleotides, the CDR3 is TGTGCCAGCAGTTTAGAACAGGGAAGGGCTGAAGCTTTCTTT. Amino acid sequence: CASSLEQGRAEAFF. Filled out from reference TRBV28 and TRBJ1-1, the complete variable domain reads DVKVTQSSRYLVKRTGEKVFLECVQDMDHENMFWYRQDPGLGLRLIYFSYDVKMKEKGDIPEGYSVSREKKERFSLILESASTNQTSMYLCASSLEQGRAEAFFGQGTRLTVV.

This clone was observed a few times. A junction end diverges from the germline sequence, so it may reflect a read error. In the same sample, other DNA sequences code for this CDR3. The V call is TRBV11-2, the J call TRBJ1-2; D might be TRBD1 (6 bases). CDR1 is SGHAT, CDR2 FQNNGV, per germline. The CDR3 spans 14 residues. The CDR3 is CASSSASGVAGYTF. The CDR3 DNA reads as TGTGCTAGCAGCTCAGCCTCAGGGGTGGCTGGCTACACCTTC.

CDR3 in amino acids: CASSYTNTDTQYF. The CDR3 DNA reads TGTGCCAGTAGCTACACAAACACAGATACGCAGTATTTT. J is TRBJ2-3 and V is TRBV9; D unresolved. The V and J ends lost 8 bases and 2 bases respectively, with 12 bases between them. The CDR3 extends over 13 amino acids. CDR1 SGDLS and CDR2 YYNGEE come from the germline V gene.

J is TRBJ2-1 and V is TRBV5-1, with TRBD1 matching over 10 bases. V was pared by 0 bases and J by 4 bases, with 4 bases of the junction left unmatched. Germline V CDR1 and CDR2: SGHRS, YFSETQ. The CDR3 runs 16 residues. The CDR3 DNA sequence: TGCGCCAGCAGCTTGGCCGGGACAGGGGAATACAATGAGCAGTTCTTC. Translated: CASSLAGTGEYNEQFF.

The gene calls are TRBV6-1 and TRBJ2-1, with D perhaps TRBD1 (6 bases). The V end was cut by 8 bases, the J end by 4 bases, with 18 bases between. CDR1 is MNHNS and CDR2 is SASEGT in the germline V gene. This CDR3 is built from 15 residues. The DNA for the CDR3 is TGTGCCAGCGTCCCTTCCGGGACACTATACAATGAGCAGTTCTTC. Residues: CASVPSGTLYNEQFF.

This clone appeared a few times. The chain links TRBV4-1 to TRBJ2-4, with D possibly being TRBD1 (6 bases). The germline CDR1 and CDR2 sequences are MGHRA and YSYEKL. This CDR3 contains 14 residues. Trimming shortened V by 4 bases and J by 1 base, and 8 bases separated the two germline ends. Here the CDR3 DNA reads TGCGCCAGCAGCCCGCAGGGGGCCAAAAACATTCAGTACTTC. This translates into CASSPQGAKNIQYF.